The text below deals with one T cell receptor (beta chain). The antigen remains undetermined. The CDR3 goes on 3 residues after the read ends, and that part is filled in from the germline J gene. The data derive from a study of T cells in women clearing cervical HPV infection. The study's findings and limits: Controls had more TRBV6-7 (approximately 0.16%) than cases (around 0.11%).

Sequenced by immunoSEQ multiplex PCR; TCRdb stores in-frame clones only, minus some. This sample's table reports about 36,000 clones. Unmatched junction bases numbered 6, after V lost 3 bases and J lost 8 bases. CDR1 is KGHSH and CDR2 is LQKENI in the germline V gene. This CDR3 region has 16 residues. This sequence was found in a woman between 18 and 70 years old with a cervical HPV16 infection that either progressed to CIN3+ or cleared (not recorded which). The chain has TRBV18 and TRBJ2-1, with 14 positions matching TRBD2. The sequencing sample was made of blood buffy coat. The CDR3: CASSPLGLAGVDEQFF. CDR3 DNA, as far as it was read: TGTGCCAGCTCACCTCTGGGACTAGCGGGGGTGGATGAG. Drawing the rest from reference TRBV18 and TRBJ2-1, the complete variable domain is NAGVMQNPRHLVRRRGQEARLRCSPMKGHSHVYWYRQLPEEGLKFMVYLQKENIIDESGMPKERFSAEFPKEGPSILRIQQVVRGDSAAYFCASSPLGLAGVDEQFFGPGTRLTVL.